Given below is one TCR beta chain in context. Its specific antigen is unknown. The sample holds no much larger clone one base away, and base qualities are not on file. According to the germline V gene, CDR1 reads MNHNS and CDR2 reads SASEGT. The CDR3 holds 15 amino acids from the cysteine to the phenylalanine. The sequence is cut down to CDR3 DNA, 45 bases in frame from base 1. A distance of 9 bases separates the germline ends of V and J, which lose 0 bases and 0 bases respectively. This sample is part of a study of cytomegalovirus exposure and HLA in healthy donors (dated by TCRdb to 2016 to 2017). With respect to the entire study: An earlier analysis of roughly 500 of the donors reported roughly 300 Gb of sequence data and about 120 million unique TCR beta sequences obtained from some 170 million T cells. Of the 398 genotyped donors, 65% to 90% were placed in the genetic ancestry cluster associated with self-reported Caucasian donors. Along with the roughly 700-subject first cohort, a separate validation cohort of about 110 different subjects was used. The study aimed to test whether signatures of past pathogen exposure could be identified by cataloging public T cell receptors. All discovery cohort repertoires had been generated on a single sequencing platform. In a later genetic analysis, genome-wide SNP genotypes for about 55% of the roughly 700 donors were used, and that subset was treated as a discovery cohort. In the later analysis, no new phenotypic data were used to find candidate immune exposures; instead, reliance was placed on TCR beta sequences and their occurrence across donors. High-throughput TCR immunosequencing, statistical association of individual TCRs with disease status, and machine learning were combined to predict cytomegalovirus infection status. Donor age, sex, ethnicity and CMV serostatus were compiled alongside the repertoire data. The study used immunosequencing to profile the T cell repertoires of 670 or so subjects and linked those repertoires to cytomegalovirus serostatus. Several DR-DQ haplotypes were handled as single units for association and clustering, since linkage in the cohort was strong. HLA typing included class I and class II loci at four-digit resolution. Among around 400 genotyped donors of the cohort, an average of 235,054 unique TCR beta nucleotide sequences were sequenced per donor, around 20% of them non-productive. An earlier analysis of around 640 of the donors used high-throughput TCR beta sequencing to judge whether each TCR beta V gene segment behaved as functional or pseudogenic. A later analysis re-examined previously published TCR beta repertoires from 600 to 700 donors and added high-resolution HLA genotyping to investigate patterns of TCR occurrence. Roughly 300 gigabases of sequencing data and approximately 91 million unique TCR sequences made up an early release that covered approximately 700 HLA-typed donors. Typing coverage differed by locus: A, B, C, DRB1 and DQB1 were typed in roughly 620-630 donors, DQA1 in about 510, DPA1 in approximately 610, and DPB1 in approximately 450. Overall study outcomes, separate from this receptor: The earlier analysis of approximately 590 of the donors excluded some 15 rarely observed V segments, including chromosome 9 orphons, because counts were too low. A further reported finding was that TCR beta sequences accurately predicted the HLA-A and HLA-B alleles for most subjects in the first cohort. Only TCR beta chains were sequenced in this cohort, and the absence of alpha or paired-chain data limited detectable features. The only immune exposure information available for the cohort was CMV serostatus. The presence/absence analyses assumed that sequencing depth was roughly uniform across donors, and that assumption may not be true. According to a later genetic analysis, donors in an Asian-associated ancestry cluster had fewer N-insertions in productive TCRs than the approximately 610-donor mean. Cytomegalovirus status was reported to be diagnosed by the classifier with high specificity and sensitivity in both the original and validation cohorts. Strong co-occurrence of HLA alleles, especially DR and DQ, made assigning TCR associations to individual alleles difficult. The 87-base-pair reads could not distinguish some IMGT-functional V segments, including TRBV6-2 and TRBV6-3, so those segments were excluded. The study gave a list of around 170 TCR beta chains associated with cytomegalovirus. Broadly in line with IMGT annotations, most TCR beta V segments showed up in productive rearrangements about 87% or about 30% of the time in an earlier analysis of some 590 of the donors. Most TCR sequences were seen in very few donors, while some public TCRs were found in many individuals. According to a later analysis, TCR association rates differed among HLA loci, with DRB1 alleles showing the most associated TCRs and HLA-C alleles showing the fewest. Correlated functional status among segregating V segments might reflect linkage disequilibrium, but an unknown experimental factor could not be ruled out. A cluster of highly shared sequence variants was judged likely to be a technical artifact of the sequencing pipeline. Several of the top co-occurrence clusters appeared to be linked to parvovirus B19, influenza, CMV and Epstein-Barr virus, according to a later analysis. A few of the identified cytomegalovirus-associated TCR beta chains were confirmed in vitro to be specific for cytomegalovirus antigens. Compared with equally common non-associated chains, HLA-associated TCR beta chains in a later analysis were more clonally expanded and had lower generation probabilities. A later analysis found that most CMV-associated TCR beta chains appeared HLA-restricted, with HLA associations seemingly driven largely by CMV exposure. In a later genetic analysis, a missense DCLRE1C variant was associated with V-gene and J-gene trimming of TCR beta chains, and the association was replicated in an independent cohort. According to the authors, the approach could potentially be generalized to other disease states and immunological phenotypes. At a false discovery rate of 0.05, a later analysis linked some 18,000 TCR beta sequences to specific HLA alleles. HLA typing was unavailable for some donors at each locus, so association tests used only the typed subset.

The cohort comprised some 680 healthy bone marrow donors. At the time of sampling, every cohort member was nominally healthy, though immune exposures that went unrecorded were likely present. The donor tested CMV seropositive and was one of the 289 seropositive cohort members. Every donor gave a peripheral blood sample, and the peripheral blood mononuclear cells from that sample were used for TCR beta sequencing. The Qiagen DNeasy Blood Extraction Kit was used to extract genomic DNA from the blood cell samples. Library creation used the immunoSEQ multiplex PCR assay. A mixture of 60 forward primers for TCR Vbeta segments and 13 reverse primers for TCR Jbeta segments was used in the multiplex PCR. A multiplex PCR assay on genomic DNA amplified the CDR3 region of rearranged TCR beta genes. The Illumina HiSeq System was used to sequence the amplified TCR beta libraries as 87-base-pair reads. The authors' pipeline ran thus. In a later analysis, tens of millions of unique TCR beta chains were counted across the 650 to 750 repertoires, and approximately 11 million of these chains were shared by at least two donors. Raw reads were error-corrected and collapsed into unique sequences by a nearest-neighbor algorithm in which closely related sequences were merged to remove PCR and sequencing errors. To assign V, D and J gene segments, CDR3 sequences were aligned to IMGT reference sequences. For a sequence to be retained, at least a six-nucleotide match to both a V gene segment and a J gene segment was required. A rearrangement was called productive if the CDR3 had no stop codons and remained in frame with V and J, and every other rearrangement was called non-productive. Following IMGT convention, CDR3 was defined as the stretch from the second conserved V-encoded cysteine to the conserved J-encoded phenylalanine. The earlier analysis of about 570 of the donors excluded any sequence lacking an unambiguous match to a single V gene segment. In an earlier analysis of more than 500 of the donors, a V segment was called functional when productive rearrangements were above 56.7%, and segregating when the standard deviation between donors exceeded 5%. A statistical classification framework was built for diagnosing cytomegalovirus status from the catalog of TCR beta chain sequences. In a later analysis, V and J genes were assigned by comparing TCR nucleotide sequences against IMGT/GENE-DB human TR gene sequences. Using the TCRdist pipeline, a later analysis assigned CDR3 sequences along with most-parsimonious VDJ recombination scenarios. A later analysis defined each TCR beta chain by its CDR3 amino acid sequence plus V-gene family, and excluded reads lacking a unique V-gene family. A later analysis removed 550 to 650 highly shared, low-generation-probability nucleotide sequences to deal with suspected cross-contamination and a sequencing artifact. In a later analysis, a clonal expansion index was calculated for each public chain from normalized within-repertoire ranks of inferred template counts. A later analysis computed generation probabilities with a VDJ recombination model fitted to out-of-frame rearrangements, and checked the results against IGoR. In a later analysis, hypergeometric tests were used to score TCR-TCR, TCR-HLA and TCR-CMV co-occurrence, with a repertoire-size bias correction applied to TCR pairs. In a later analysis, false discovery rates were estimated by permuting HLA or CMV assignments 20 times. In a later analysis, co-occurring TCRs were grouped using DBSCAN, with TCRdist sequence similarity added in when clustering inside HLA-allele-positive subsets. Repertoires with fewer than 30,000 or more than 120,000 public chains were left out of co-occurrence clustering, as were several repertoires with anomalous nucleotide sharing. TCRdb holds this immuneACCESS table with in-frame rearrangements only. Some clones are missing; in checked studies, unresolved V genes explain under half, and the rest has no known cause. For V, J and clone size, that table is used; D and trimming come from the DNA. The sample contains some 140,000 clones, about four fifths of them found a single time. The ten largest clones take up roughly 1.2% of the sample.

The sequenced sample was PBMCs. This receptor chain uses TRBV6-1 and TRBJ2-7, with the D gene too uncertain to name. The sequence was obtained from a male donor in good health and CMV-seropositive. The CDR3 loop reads CASSEAEESSYEQYF. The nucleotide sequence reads TGTGCCAGCAGTGAAGCTGAGGAAAGCTCCTACGAGCAGTACTTC.